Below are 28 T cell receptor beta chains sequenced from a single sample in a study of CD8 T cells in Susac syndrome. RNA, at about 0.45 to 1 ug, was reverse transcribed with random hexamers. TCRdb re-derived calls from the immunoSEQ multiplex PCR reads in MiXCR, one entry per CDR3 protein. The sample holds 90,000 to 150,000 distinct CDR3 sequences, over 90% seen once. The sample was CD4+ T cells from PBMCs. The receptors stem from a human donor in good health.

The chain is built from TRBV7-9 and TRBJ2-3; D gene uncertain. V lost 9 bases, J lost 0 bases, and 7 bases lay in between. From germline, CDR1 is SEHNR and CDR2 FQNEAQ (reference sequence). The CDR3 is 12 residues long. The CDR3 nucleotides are TGTGCCAGTGGAGTTAGCACAGATACGCAGTATTTT. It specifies CASGVSTDTQYF.

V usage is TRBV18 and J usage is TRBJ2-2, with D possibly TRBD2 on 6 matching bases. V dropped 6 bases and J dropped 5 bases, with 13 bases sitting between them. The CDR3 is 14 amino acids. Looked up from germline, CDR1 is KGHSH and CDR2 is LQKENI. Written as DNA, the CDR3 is TGTGCCAGCTCCCCGGGACTCCAAACCGGGGAGCTGTTTTTT. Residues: CASSPGLQTGELFF.

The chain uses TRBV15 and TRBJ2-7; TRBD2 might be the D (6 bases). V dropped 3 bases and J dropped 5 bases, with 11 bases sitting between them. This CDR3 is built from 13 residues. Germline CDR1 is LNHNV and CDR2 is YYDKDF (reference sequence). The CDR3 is CATSSLGGDEQYF. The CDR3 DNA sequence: TGTGCCACCAGCAGCCTCGGAGGGGACGAGCAGTACTTC. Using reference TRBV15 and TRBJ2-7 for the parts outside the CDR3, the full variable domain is DAMVIQNPRYQVTQFGKPVTLSCSQTLNHNVMYWYQQKSSQAPKLLFHYYDKDFNNEADTPDNFQSRRPNTSFCFLDIRSPGLGDTAMYLCATSSLGGDEQYFGPGTRLTVT.

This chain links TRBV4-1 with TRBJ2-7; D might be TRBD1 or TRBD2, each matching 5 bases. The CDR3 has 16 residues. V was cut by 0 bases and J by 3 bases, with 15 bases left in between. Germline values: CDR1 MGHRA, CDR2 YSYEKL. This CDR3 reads CASSQDQGARDYEQYF. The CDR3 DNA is TGCGCCAGCAGCCAAGATCAGGGAGCCCGAGACTACGAGCAGTACTTC.

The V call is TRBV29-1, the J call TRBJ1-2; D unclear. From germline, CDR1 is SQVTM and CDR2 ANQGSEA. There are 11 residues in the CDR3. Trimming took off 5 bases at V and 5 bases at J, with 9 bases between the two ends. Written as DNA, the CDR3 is TGCAGCGTTCTTGACGCGTATGGCTACACCTTC. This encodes CSVLDAYGYTF. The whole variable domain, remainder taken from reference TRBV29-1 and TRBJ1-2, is SAVISQKPSRDICQRGTSLTIQCQVDSQVTMMFWYRQQPGQSLTLIATANQGSEATYESGFVIDKFPISRPNLTFSTLTVSNMSPEDSSIYLCSVLDAYGYTFGSGTRLTVV.

CDR3 DNA sequence: TGTGCCAGCAGCCGTCCGGGACAGGGGTCCGACACCATATATTTT. It yields the protein CASSRPGQGSDTIYF. V gene TRBV14 combines with J gene TRBJ1-3; TRBD1 matches at 10 bases. This CDR3 has 15 residues. Germline-derived CDR1 and CDR2 are SGHDN and FVKESK. J lost 8 bases, V lost 4 bases, and 8 bases had no gene match.

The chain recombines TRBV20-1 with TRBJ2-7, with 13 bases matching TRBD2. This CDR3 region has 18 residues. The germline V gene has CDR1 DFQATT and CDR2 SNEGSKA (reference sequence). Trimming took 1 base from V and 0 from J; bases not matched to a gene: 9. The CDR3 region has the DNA TGCAGTGCTAGAGGGGGACTAGCGGGAATACAAAGCTCCTACGAGCAGTACTTC. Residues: CSARGGLAGIQSSYEQYF.

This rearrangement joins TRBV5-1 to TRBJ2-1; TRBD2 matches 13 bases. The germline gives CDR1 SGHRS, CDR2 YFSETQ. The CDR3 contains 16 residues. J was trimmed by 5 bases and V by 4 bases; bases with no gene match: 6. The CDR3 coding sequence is TGCGCCAGCAGCGGGGGGACTAGCGGGGCGAACAATGAGCAGTTCTTC. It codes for CASSGGTSGANNEQFF.

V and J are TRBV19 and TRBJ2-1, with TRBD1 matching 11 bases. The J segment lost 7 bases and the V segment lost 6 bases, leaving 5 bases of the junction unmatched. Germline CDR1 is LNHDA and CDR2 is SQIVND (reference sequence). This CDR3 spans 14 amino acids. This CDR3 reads CASSRDRGWNEQFF. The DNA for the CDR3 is TGTGCCAGTAGCCGGGACAGGGGGTGGAATGAGCAGTTCTTC.

The CDR3 bases are TGCAGTGCTAGCGGCCTAGCTATAAACATTCAGTACTTC. Residues: CSASGLAINIQYF. The chain links TRBV20-1 to TRBJ2-4; a weak D match, TRBD2 (5 bases). The V gene lost 3 bases and the J gene lost 6 bases, with 12 bases spanning the gap. CDR1 is DFQATT and CDR2 is SNEGSKA in the germline V gene (reference sequence). The length of the CDR3 is 13 residues.

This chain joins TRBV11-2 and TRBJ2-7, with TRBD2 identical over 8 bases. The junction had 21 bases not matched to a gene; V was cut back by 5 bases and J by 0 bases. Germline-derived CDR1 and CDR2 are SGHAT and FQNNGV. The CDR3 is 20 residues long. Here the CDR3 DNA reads TGTGCCAGCAGCGCCGGGACTGAACACGGCCTTAGCGGGGACTCCTACGAGCAGTACTTC. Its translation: CASSAGTEHGLSGDSYEQYF.

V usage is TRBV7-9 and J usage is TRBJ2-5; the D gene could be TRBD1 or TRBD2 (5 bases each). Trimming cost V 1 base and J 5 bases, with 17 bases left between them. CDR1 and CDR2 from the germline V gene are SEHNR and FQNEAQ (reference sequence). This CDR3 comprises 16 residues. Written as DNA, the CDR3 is TGTGCCAGCAGCTTAGGGGACCGTACTGTTGGGGAGACCCAGTACTTC. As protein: CASSLGDRTVGETQYF.

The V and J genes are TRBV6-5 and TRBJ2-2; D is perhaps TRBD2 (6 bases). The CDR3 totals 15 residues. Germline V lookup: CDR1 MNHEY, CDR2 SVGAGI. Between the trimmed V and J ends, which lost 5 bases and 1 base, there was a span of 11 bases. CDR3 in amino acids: CASSPGLLNTGELFF. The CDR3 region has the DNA TGTGCCAGCAGTCCCGGACTACTGAACACCGGGGAGCTGTTTTTT.

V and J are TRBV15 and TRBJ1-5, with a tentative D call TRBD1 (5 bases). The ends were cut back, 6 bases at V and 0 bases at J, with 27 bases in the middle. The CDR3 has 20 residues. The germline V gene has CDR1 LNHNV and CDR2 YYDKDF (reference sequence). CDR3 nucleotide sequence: TGTGCCACCAGGCGGACGACAGAGACTTTTCCGACTTTTAGCAATCAGCCCCAGCATTTT. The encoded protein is CATRRTTETFPTFSNQPQHF.

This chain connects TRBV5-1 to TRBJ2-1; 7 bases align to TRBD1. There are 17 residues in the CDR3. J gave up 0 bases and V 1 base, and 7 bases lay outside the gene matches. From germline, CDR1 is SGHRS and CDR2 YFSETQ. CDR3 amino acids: CASSLPWTGGSYNEQFF. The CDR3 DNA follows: TGCGCCAGCAGCTTGCCCTGGACAGGCGGCTCCTACAATGAGCAGTTCTTC.

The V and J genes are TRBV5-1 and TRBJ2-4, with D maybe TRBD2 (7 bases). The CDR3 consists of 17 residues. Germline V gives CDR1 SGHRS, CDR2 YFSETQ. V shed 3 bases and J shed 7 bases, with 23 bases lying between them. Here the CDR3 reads CASSWEGEVPPYNIQYF. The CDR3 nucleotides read TGCGCCAGCAGCTGGGAGGGGGAGGTGCCACCTTACAACATTCAGTACTTC.

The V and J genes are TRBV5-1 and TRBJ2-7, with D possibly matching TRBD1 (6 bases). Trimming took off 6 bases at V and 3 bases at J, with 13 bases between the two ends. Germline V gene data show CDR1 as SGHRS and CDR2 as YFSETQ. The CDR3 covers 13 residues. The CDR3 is CASTPPTGYEQYF. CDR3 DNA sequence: TGCGCCAGCACCCCCCCGACAGGCTACGAGCAGTACTTC.

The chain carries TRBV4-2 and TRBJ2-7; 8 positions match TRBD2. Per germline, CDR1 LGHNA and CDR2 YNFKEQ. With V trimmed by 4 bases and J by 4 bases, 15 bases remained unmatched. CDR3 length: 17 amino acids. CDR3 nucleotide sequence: TGTGCCAGCAGCCCTGCGTGGACTAGCTCCGGCCAATACGAGCAGTACTTC. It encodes CASSPAWTSSGQYEQYF.

CDR3 loop: CSADGRPSTDTQYF. CDR3 sequence (DNA): TGCAGTGCCGATGGCCGACCTAGCACAGATACGCAGTATTTT. The chain is built from TRBV20-1 and TRBJ2-3, with D unresolved. From germline, CDR1 is DFQATT and CDR2 SNEGSKA (reference sequence). Between the trimmed V and J ends, which lost 6 bases and 0 bases, there was a span of 13 bases. The CDR3 contains 14 residues.

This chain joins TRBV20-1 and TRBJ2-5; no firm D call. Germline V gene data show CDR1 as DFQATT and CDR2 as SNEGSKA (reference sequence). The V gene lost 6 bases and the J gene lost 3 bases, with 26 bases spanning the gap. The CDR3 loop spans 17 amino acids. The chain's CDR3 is CSAAQRAPTKDKETQYF. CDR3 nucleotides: TGCAGTGCCGCGCAAAGGGCTCCGACGAAGGATAAAGAGACCCAGTACTTC.

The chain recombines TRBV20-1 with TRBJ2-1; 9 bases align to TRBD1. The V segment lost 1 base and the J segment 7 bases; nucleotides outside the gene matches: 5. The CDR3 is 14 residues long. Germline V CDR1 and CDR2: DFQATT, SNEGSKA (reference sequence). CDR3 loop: CSARAPTGGNEQFF. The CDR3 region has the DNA TGCAGTGCTAGAGCTCCGACAGGGGGGAATGAGCAGTTCTTC.

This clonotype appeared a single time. The CDR3 region has the DNA TGTGCCAGCACTCCGTCGTTGGTCTATGGCTACACCTTC. Translating it yields CASTPSLVYGYTF. The J gene is TRBJ1-2, the V gene TRBV7-2; D is uncertain. The V and J ends lost 7 bases and 4 bases respectively, with 13 bases between them. The CDR3 extends over 13 amino acids. From germline, CDR1 is SGHTA and CDR2 FQGNSA.

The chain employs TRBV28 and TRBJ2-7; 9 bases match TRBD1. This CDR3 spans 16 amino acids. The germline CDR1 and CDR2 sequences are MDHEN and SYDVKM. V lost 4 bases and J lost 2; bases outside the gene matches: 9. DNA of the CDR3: TGTGCCAGCAGTTCAATCGGACAGGGGTCCCCCTACGAGCAGTACTTC. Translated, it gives CASSSIGQGSPYEQYF. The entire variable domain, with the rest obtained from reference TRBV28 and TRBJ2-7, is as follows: DVKVTQSSRYLVKRTGEKVFLECVQDMDHENMFWYRQDPGLGLRLIYFSYDVKMKEKGDIPEGYSVSREKKERFSLILESASTNQTSMYLCASSSIGQGSPYEQYFGPGTRLTVT.

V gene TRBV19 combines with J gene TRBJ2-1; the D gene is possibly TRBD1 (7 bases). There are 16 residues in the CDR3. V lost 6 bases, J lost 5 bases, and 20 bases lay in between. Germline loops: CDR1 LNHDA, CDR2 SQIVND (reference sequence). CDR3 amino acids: CASRPRYGGQNNEQFF. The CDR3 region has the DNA TGTGCCAGTAGGCCACGCTACGGGGGACAGAACAATGAGCAGTTCTTC.

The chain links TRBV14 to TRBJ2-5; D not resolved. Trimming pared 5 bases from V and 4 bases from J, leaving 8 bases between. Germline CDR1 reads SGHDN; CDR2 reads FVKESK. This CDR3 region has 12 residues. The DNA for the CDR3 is TGTGCCAGCAGCGCAACGGTAGAGACCCAGTACTTC. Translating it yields CASSATVETQYF.

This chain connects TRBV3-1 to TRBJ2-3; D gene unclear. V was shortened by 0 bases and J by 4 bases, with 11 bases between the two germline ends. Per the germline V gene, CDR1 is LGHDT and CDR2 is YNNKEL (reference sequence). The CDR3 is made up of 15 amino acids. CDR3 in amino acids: CASSQDPRSADTQYF. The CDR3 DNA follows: TGTGCCAGCAGCCAAGACCCCCGCTCCGCAGATACGCAGTATTTT.

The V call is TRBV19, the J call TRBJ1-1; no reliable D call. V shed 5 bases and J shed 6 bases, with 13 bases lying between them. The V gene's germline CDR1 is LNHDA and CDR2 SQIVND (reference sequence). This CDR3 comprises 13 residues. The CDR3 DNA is TGTGCCAGTAGTCCCTCTCTGGCTGCTGAAGCTTTCTTT. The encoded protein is CASSPSLAAEAFF.

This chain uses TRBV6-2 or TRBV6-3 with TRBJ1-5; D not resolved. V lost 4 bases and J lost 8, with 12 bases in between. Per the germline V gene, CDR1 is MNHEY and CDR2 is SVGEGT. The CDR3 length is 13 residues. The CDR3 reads CASSLFSREPQHF. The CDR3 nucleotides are TGTGCCAGCAGTTTGTTTTCGCGGGAGCCCCAGCATTTT.